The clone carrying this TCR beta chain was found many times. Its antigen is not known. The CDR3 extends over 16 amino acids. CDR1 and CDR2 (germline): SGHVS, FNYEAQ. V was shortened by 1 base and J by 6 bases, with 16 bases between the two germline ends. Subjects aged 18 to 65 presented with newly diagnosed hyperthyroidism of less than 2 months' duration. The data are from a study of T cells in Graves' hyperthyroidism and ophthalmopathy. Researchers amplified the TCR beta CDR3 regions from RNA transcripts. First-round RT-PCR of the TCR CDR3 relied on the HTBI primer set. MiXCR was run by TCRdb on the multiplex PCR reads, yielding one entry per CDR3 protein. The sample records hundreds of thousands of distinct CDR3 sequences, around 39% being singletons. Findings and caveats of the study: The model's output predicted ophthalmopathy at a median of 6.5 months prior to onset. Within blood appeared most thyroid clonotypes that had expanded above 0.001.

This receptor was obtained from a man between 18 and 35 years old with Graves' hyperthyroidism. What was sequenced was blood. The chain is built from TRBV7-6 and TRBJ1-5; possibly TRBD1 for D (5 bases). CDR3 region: CASSLEGRGIGQPQHF. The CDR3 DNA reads TGTGCCAGCAGCTTAGAGGGGAGGGGTATCGGTCAGCCCCAGCATTTT.